The 5 T cell receptor beta chains below were found in one sample sequenced in a study of cytomegalovirus exposure and HLA in healthy donors. Measured with immunoSEQ multiplex PCR; TCRdb has only the in-frame clones, and not every one. The sample lists 45,000 to 60,000 clones, 93% occurring once. Sequencing used PBMCs. Source of these receptors: a woman aged 18-29 years in good health and CMV-seronegative.

The chain joins TRBV28 to TRBJ1-2; 8 positions match TRBD1. Trimming took 6 bases from V and 2 from J; bases not matched to a gene: 5. The CDR3 is made up of 14 amino acids. Germline CDR1 MDHEN, CDR2 SYDVKM. CDR3 coding DNA: TGTGCCAGCAGGGTCGACAGGGGAAACTATGGCTACACCTTC. Residues: CASRVDRGNYGYTF.

The rearrangement joins TRBV5-6 to TRBJ2-3; D gene unclear. Trimming took off 0 bases at V and 4 bases at J, with 9 bases between the two ends. The germline CDR1 and CDR2 sequences are SGHDT and YYEEEE. This CDR3 is 14 amino acids long. The DNA for the CDR3 is TGTGCCAGCAGCTTGGCCTTGGCAGCAGATACGCAGTATTTT. This translates into CASSLALAADTQYF.

The V gene is TRBV5-6, the J gene TRBJ2-3, with 11 bases that match TRBD1. The trim removed 4 bases at V and 5 bases at J, leaving 9 bases unmatched. The length of the CDR3 is 16 residues. CDR1 and CDR2 from the germline V gene are SGHDT and YYEEEE. The CDR3 DNA follows: TGTGCCAGCAGCACCTGGACAGGGGGCCGGGGAGATACGCAGTATTTT. As protein: CASSTWTGGRGDTQYF.

The chain links TRBV5-1 to TRBJ2-7; 8 nucleotides align to TRBD2. This CDR3 has 15 residues. Germline CDR1 SGHRS, CDR2 YFSETQ. Losses at the gene ends were 4 bases for V and 0 bases for J; bases not matched to a gene: 6. As DNA, the CDR3 is TGCGCCAGCAGCCCGGGGGGGTTAAGCTCCTACGAGCAGTACGTC. Amino acids: CASSPGGLSSYEQYV.

The chain combines TRBV29-1 with TRBJ2-3; 14 bases fit TRBD2. Trimming at V came to 2 bases and at J to 6 bases, leaving 1 base not matched to a gene. There are 14 residues in the CDR3. CDR1 and CDR2 from the germline V gene are SQVTM and ANQGSEA. In DNA, the CDR3 is TGCAGCGTTGAACGGACTAGCGGGGGGGATACGCAGTATTTT. It yields the protein CSVERTSGGDTQYF.